This TCR beta chain was obtained from a study of shared clonotypes between healthy human individuals. Turning to the study itself: Per donor, CD8 memory used one plate, CD8 naive used two, CD4 memory used three and CD4 naive used three.

Assay execution proceeded at the deep level. Assay used: immunoSEQ multiplex PCR; TCRdb lists only in-frame clones, some missing. The data contain roughly 2,000,000 clones, 85% to 95% of them singletons. CDR1 and CDR2 from the germline V gene are LGHNA and YNFKEQ. This CDR3 has 16 amino acids. The J segment lost 3 bases and the V segment lost 1 base, leaving 2 bases of the junction unmatched. CD45RO-negative cells were positively selected for CCR7, leaving out terminally differentiated effector memory CD45RA+ cells. All donors were healthy HIV-negative adults lacking recent acute infections or vaccinations.

Sequenced material: naive CD8+ T cells from PBMCs. The TCR comes from a man between 18 and 29 years old in good health. Some clones in this sample may be carry-over from other donors' samples. The chain links TRBV4-2 to TRBJ2-2; the match to TRBD2 covers 10 bases. DNA for the CDR3: TGTGCCAGCAGCCAAGGGACTAGCGGTTACACCGGGGAGCTGTTTTTT. Encoded protein: CASSQGTSGYTGELFF.